Shown below are 22 T cell receptor beta chains from a single sample sequenced in a study of blood T cells in healthy people across ages. Through a sample-barcoded 5' primer and a J-beta primer mix, a second PCR was run for 7 to 11 cycles. TCRdb reprocessed the 5' RACE reads with MiXCR, giving one entry per CDR3 protein. The data contain roughly 800,000 distinct CDR3 sequences, about 37% of them seen just once; the ten biggest clones take up over 10%. Source material: blood. These receptors came from a man between 18 and 35 years old in good health.

The J gene is TRBJ2-4, the V gene TRBV3-1; D gene unclear. The germline CDR1 and CDR2 sequences are LGHDT and YNNKEL (reference sequence). Trimming removed 0 bases at V and 10 bases at J, with 7 bases between. There are 12 residues in the CDR3. CDR3 nucleotide sequence: TGTGCCAGCAGCCAAGATCGTCATATTCAGTACTTC. This codes for CASSQDRHIQYF.

This clonotype was counted ten times or more. The chain recombines TRBV6-2 or TRBV6-3 with TRBJ2-6; D gene uncertain. Trimming cost V 0 bases and J 2 bases, with 5 bases left between them. Germline lookup yields CDR1 MNHEY and CDR2 SVGEGT. The CDR3 runs 15 residues. The CDR3 sequence: CASSYSGTGANVLTF. CDR3 nucleotide sequence: TGTGCCAGCAGTTACTCAGGGACTGGGGCCAACGTCCTGACTTTC.

This clonotype was recorded a few times. The CDR3 loop is CASSLDRTGRGGAFF. CDR3 DNA: TGTGCCAGCAGCCTAGATCGGACAGGGCGGGGTGGAGCTTTCTTT. This chain joins TRBV7-2 and TRBJ1-1, with 8 bases that match TRBD1. The germline V gene encodes CDR1 SGHTA and CDR2 FQGNSA. The CDR3 has 15 amino acids. J lost 10 bases, V lost 5 bases, and 15 bases had no gene match. The full variable domain, with the rest looked up from reference TRBV7-2 and TRBJ1-1, is GAGVSQSPSNKVTEKGKDVELRCDPISGHTALYWYRQSLGQGLEFLIYFQGNSAPDKSGLPSDRFSAERTGGSVSTLTIQRTQQEDSAVYLCASSLDRTGRGGAFFGQGTRLTVV.

On this clonotype itself: Sequence at one end of the junction differs from germline and may be a read error. The rearrangement uses TRBV7-7 and TRBJ2-1, with 11 bases lining up with TRBD2. Germline assignment: CDR1 SSHAT and CDR2 FNYEAQ (reference sequence). This CDR3 has 15 amino acids. CDR3 sequence reads: CASSMEGLAASEQFF. The DNA of the CDR3 is TGTGCTAGCAGCATGGAGGGACTAGCGGCGAGTGAGCAGTTCTTC.

This clonotype was recorded many times. The chain recombines TRBV12-3 or TRBV12-4 with TRBJ2-1, with 7 nucleotides matching TRBD1. V was clipped by 7 bases and J by 2 bases; unmatched bases: 8. The CDR3 runs to 15 residues. The CDR3 sequence is CASIRDSRTYNEQFF. CDR3 nucleotide sequence: TGTGCCAGCATACGGGACAGTCGGACCTACAATGAGCAGTTCTTC.

A few counts support this clonotype. The chain joins TRBV20-1 to TRBJ2-1; D call uncertain. The J call may be mistaken, given a closer DNA end match to TRBJ2-7. Germline CDR1 DFQATT, CDR2 SNEGSKA (reference sequence). The CDR3 runs to 15 residues. In nucleotides, the CDR3 is TGCAGTGCTAGAGAGTCGGTGAGCTCCTACAATGAGCAGTACTTC. The encoded protein is CSARESVSSYNEQYF.

The rearrangement joins TRBV3-1 to TRBJ2-3; TRBD2 might be the D (5 bases). The CDR3 has 15 residues. Per the germline V gene, CDR1 is LGHDT and CDR2 is YNNKEL (reference sequence). V was shortened by 2 bases and J by 0 bases, with 9 bases between the two germline ends. CDR3 DNA sequence: TGTGCCAGCAGCCAATTTACGGGGAGCACAGATACGCAGTATTTT. Translating it yields CASSQFTGSTDTQYF.

This clonotype was seen only a few times. The gene calls are TRBV11-2 and TRBJ2-6; D is unresolved. The V end lost 2 bases, the J end lost 0 bases, and 5 bases lay between the germline ends. This CDR3 contains 15 residues. Germline V gives CDR1 SGHAT, CDR2 FQNNGV. For the CDR3, the DNA is TGTGCCAGCAGCTTATTGCCCTCTGGGGCCAACGTCCTGACTTTC. Its translation is CASSLLPSGANVLTF.

V usage is TRBV4-2 and J usage is TRBJ2-1; perhaps D is TRBD1 or TRBD2 (6 bases each). Germline V CDR1 and CDR2: LGHNA, YNFKEQ. This CDR3 has 14 residues. V was pared by 1 base and J by 9 bases, with 13 bases between. The CDR3 sequence: CASSQGTGGTEQFF. In DNA form, the CDR3 reads TGTGCCAGCAGCCAAGGTACCGGGGGCACTGAGCAGTTCTTC.

To note about this clonotype: The junction shows a germline mismatch at one end, possibly a read error. The chain recombines TRBV5-5 with TRBJ1-6; 7 bases agree with TRBD1. The CDR3 runs to 15 residues. CDR1 is SGHKS, CDR2 YYEKEE, per germline (reference sequence). The CDR3 DNA follows: TGTGCCGGCAGCTATAAAAAGACAGGGAATTCACCCCTCCACTTT. It translates to CAGSYKKTGNSPLHF.

This chain links TRBV28 with TRBJ1-2, with 10 positions matching TRBD1. V dropped 6 bases and J dropped 7; count of bases not matched to a gene: 8. Germline loops: CDR1 MDHEN, CDR2 SYDVKM. CDR3 size: 14 residues. The CDR3 region is CASRVSGQGRGYTF. The DNA for the CDR3 is TGTGCCAGCAGGGTGTCGGGACAGGGGCGTGGCTACACCTTC.

In this sample, this clonotype turned up a few times. The chain uses TRBV20-1 and TRBJ2-1; maybe TRBD2 (6 bases). V was cut by 0 bases and J by 5 bases, with 17 bases left in between. Germline CDR1 DFQATT, CDR2 SNEGSKA (reference sequence). This CDR3 region has 16 residues. CDR3 DNA: TGCAGTGCTAGAGATGGGGTGATAGCGGTGGACAATGAGCAGTTCTTC. Translating it yields CSARDGVIAVDNEQFF.

The chain links TRBV27 to TRBJ2-7, with 7 nucleotides matching TRBD1. The length of the CDR3 is 14 residues. The germline CDR1 and CDR2 sequences are MNHEY and SMNVEV (reference sequence). V lost 3 bases to trimming and J lost 2 bases; unmatched junction nucleotides: 4. The CDR3: CASSLRGQPYEQYF. The CDR3 DNA sequence: TGTGCCAGCAGTTTGAGGGGGCAGCCCTACGAGCAGTACTTC.

This clonotype was seen once. The chain employs TRBV20-1 and TRBJ1-1; D gene unclear. The CDR3 totals 12 residues. CDR1 DFQATT and CDR2 SNEGSKA come from the germline V gene (reference sequence). V shed 5 bases and J shed 1 base, with 8 bases lying between them. CDR3 region: CSAQMPNTEAFF. The CDR3 DNA reads TGCAGTGCTCAGATGCCGAACACTGAAGCTTTCTTT.

This chain connects TRBV20-1 to TRBJ1-2; TRBD1 matches at 7 bases. The ends lost 0 bases at V and 5 bases at J; junction bases unmatched: 9. Per germline, CDR1 DFQATT and CDR2 SNEGSKA (reference sequence). The CDR3 runs 15 residues. The CDR3: CSARDRIRGQYGYTF. The DNA for the CDR3 is TGCAGTGCTAGAGATAGAATTAGGGGACAGTATGGCTACACCTTC.

This chain joins TRBV2 and TRBJ2-1; D possibly matches TRBD1 or TRBD2 (5 bases each). V was cut by 7 bases and J by 6 bases, with 13 bases left in between. Germline CDR1 reads SNHLY; CDR2 reads FYNNEI. CDR3 length equals 13 residues. The CDR3 sequence is CASTPRGTNEQFF. The CDR3 DNA reads TGTGCCAGCACCCCTCGAGGGACCAATGAGCAGTTCTTC.

At least ten counts were recorded for this clonotype. In nucleotides, the CDR3 is TGTGCCAGCAGCGTAGGGAACTCTGGGGCCAACGTCCTGACTTTC. This encodes CASSVGNSGANVLTF. The rearrangement joins TRBV9 to TRBJ2-6; the D is unclear. CDR3 length: 15 amino acids. Germline CDR1 reads SGDLS; CDR2 reads YYNGEE. The V end was cut by 0 bases, the J end by 0 bases, with 4 bases between.

There are many counts of this clonotype. The chain carries TRBV4-3 and TRBJ1-2; D not certain. The CDR3 consists of 12 residues. V was trimmed by 5 bases and J by 1 base, leaving 5 bases between them. Germline V gene data show CDR1 as LGHNA and CDR2 as YSLEER. Written as DNA, the CDR3 is TGCGCCAGCAGCGGGGTTAACTATGGCTACACCTTC. It codes for CASSGVNYGYTF.

The count of this clonotype is one. The chain recombines TRBV5-1 with TRBJ2-7; tentative D call: TRBD1 (6 bases). CDR1 SGHRS and CDR2 YFSETQ come from the germline V gene. V was shortened by 0 bases and J by 7 bases, with 14 bases between the two germline ends. This CDR3 is built from 14 residues. CDR3 bases: TGCGCCAGCAGCTTGGTGGACAGTCTGGGGGAGCAGTACTTC. Its protein is CASSLVDSLGEQYF.

This clonotype was found many times. The chain uses TRBV20-1 and TRBJ1-6; 9 bases align to TRBD1. CDR1 and CDR2 (germline): DFQATT, SNEGSKA (reference sequence). The V segment lost 2 bases and the J segment 3 bases; nucleotides outside the gene matches: 5. The CDR3 has 16 residues. CDR3 loop: CSARNQGQGYNSPLHF. CDR3 sequence (DNA): TGCAGTGCTAGAAACCAGGGACAGGGCTATAATTCACCCCTCCACTTT.

This rearrangement joins TRBV12-3 or TRBV12-4 to TRBJ2-2, with 13 bases aligning to TRBD2. With V trimmed by 5 bases and J by 4 bases, 7 bases remained unmatched. The CDR3 has 17 residues. The CDR3 sequence: CASSLTSGGAGTGELFF. CDR3 in DNA: TGTGCCAGCAGTCTAACTAGCGGGGGGGCCGGCACCGGGGAGCTGTTTTTT.

This clonotype was detected a few times. This sequence joins TRBV20-1 and TRBJ2-1; TRBD2 agrees at 8 bases. Per the germline V gene, CDR1 is DFQATT and CDR2 is SNEGSKA (reference sequence). CDR3 length: 13 residues. Unmatched junction bases numbered 4, after V lost 6 bases and J lost 3 bases. CDR3 sequence (DNA): TGCAGTGCCCCGGGACTAGGCTACAATGAGCAGTTCTTC. As protein: CSAPGLGYNEQFF.